This entry features one T cell receptor beta chain sequence. Methods used by the authors: ImmunoSEQ output held junction-only sequences without quality scores, so filtering differed. Only in-frame clones appear in the TCRdb table, and some are missing; sequencing was by immunoSEQ multiplex PCR. The V and J calls and clone size come from that table; D and trimming were worked out from the DNA. Here the sample spans over a million clones, around 97% being singletons. This record comes from a study of shared clonotypes between healthy human individuals. This TCR was sampled from a man aged 25 to 45 in good health. Sequenced material: naive CD4+ T cells sorted from blood. Described subset: CD45RA+ positively selected.

The DNA of the CDR3 is TGTGCCAGCAGTCGAACCTCCGAGACCCAGTACTTC. The encoded protein is CASSRTSETQYF. V gene TRBV28 combines with J gene TRBJ2-5; D not resolved. Trimming removed 5 bases at V and 5 bases at J, with 9 bases between. CDR1 is MDHEN, CDR2 SYDVKM, per germline. CDR3 size: 12 residues.